This record concerns one T cell receptor beta chain sequence. What it recognizes is unknown. This specimen comes from a study of T-cell reconstitution after alpha-beta-depleted transplantation in children. Points from the study as a whole: Two months or so post-transplant, alpha-beta T cells reportedly derived from several hundred expanded graft clones. Newly produced T cells mostly provided counts and TCRbeta diversity after one year, as hyperexpanded clones declined. Recipient T cells and thymic progenitors that survived gave rise to the high TCRbeta diversity observed at day 60 in some patients.

V shed 1 base, J shed 4 bases, and the junction held 12 bases outside the gene matches. The length of the CDR3 is 19 residues. Germline V gene sequence: CDR1 SGHRS, CDR2 YFSETQ. The TCRbeta library incorporated unique molecular identifiers. Using its own MiXCR run on the PCR reads, TCRdb lists one record per CDR3 protein. The data contain around 580,000 distinct CDR3 sequences, 20% to 30% of them singletons. The sequences come from PBMCs, collected before TCRalphabeta/CD19-depleted stem cell transplant. This sequence was found in a boy younger than two with Wiskott-Aldrich syndrome, due to receive a stem cell transplant. The rearrangement uses TRBV5-1 and TRBJ2-3; 13 bases are a match to TRBD2. Written as DNA, the CDR3 is TGCGCCAGCAGCTTGATCGGACTAGCGGGGGTAACAAACGCAGATACGCAGTATTTT. Translated, it gives CASSLIGLAGVTNADTQYF.